One and the same sample provided the 18 T cell receptor beta chains below, sequenced in a study of cytomegalovirus exposure and HLA in healthy donors. Amplification used 60 Vbeta primers and 13 Jbeta primers. The assay was immunoSEQ multiplex PCR, and TCRdb's table has in-frame clones only and misses some. The sample carries a few hundred thousand clones, 80% recorded once. The sample taken for sequencing was PBMCs. All receptors come from a girl under 10 years old in good health and CMV-seronegative.

CDR3 sequence reads: CASSVSTFGTQYF. CDR3 DNA: TGCGCCAGCAGTGTAAGCACGTTTGGGACCCAGTACTTC. V gene TRBV10-2 combines with J gene TRBJ2-5; D is ambiguous. Germline values: CDR1 WSHSY, CDR2 SAAADI. CDR3 size: 13 residues. Trimming took 4 bases from V and 7 from J, leaving 13 bases between them.

The V and J genes are TRBV10-3 and TRBJ2-5; no firm D call. The V and J ends lost 4 bases and 5 bases respectively, with 11 bases between them. CDR3 length equals 13 residues. Germline V gene data show CDR1 as ENHRY and CDR2 as SYGVKD. The CDR3 reads CAISAVIAETQYF. CDR3 in DNA: TGTGCCATCAGTGCGGTTATCGCGGAGACCCAGTACTTC.

V usage is TRBV10-1 and J usage is TRBJ2-1; possibly TRBD2 for D (6 bases). The CDR3 extends over 17 amino acids. Germline-derived CDR1 and CDR2 are WNHNN and SYGVQD (reference sequence). Trimming took off 0 bases at V and 8 bases at J, with 20 bases between the two ends. CDR3 nucleotides: TGCGCCAGCAGTGAGTCCGACGGCGGGGCCCCCCTGGATGAGCAGTTCTTC. This gives the protein CASSESDGGAPLDEQFF.

The chain uses TRBV7-9 and TRBJ2-1; maybe TRBD1 (5 bases). Germline V CDR1 and CDR2: SEHNR, FQNEAQ (reference sequence). There are 12 residues in the CDR3. Trimming stripped 7 bases from V and 9 bases from J, with 13 bases between. The CDR3 region is CASNLGAGEQFF. The CDR3 DNA reads TGTGCCAGCAACCTAGGGGCTGGTGAGCAGTTCTTC.

The rearrangement links TRBV6-6 to TRBJ1-2; tentatively, D is TRBD1 (6 bases). The V gene lost 8 bases and the J gene lost 5 bases, with 21 bases spanning the gap. This CDR3 comprises 15 residues. Germline loops: CDR1 MNHNY, CDR2 SVGAGI (reference sequence). CDR3 protein: CASLGGSRVGYGYTF. CDR3 coding DNA: TGTGCCAGCTTAGGGGGATCTAGGGTGGGGTATGGCTACACCTTC.

This chain connects TRBV5-4 to TRBJ2-5; 8 nucleotides line up with TRBD1. Germline trimming cut 1 base from V and 4 bases from J; bases unmatched to any gene: 9. Germline loops: CDR1 SGHNT, CDR2 YYREEE (reference sequence). The CDR3 contains 16 residues. CDR3 sequence (DNA): TGTGCCAGCAGCTTGAGTAACAGGGGGTCGGGAGAGACCCAGTACTTC. This codes for CASSLSNRGSGETQYF.

This clone was seen a handful of times. The genes are TRBV27 and TRBJ1-2; 11 bases align to TRBD1. V was pared by 4 bases and J by 4 bases, with 2 bases of the junction left unmatched. This CDR3 has 14 residues. Looked up from germline, CDR1 is MNHEY and CDR2 is SMNVEV (reference sequence). The CDR3 DNA reads as TGTGCCAGCAGTTCGGGGACAGGGGGCTATGGCTACACCTTC. Amino acids: CASSSGTGGYGYTF.

This rearrangement joins TRBV14 to TRBJ2-3; perhaps TRBD2 as D (5 bases). The CDR3 extends over 16 amino acids. Germline-derived CDR1 and CDR2 are SGHDN and FVKESK. V lost 1 base to trimming and J lost 0 bases, with 11 bases between them. As DNA, the CDR3 is TGTGCCAGCAGCCAAGTCCGGGGAGTCAGCACAGATACGCAGTATTTT. Encoded protein: CASSQVRGVSTDTQYF.

This rearrangement joins TRBV7-9 to TRBJ1-1, with TRBD1 as a possible D gene (5 bases). The V gene lost 5 bases and the J gene lost 1 base, with 8 bases spanning the gap. This CDR3 contains 13 residues. Germline CDR1 SEHNR, CDR2 FQNEAQ (reference sequence). CDR3 sequence (DNA): TGTGCCAGCAGCCTACAGGCGAACACTGAAGCTTTCTTT. Protein sequence: CASSLQANTEAFF.

This chain connects TRBV2 to TRBJ1-5; D is unresolved. The V end was cut by 3 bases, the J end by 2 bases, with 11 bases between. The germline V gene encodes CDR1 SNHLY and CDR2 FYNNEI. The length of the CDR3 is 15 residues. CDR3 DNA sequence: TGTGCCAGCAGTGAGGAGCCGAGGGGCAATCAGCCCCAGCATTTT. This translates into CASSEEPRGNQPQHF. The full variable domain, in which reference TRBV2 and TRBJ1-5 provide the parts outside the CDR3, is EPEVTQTPSHQVTQMGQEVILRCVPISNHLYFYWYRQILGQKVEFLVSFYNNEISEKSEIFDDQFSVERPDGSNFTLKIRSTKLEDSAMYFCASSEEPRGNQPQHFGDGTRLSIL.

V usage is TRBV7-2 and J usage is TRBJ2-7; perhaps TRBD2 as D (6 bases). CDR3 length equals 16 residues. V shed 5 bases and J shed 2 bases, with 19 bases lying between them. Germline CDR1 SGHTA, CDR2 FQGNSA. The CDR3 loop is CASSPGGANSPYEQYF. The CDR3, as DNA: TGTGCCAGCAGCCCCGGAGGGGCGAATTCTCCCTACGAGCAGTACTTC.

The V and J genes are TRBV7-6 and TRBJ2-1; D remains unclear. The V gene's germline CDR1 is SGHVS and CDR2 FNYEAQ. Trimming removed 5 bases at V and 8 bases at J, with 10 bases between. CDR3 size: 12 residues. The CDR3 nucleotides are TGTGCCAGCAGCGCCTTTAGTTATGAGCAGTTCTTC. Its translation is CASSAFSYEQFF.

This rearrangement joins TRBV28 to TRBJ1-5; D is undetermined. Trimming left V 5 bases short and J 8 bases short, with 13 bases between. The V gene's germline CDR1 is MDHEN and CDR2 SYDVKM. The CDR3 extends over 13 amino acids. CDR3 DNA sequence: TGTGCCAGCAGTCTCGCAGGTCCGAAGCCCCAGCATTTT. Translated, it gives CASSLAGPKPQHF.

This chain joins TRBV5-1 and TRBJ1-2, with 9 bases fitting TRBD1. This CDR3 region has 17 residues. Looked up from germline, CDR1 is SGHRS and CDR2 is YFSETQ. J gave up 5 bases and V 1 base, and 12 bases lay outside the gene matches. The CDR3 sequence: CASSLSSREQGAYGYTF. CDR3 sequence (DNA): TGCGCCAGCAGCTTGAGTTCCCGCGAACAGGGGGCATATGGCTACACCTTC. The entire variable domain, with the rest obtained from reference TRBV5-1 and TRBJ1-2, is as follows: KAGVTQTPRYLIKTRGQQVTLSCSPISGHRSVSWYQQTPGQGLQFLFEYFSETQRNKGNFPGRFSGRQFSNSRSEMNVSTLELGDSALYLCASSLSSREQGAYGYTFGSGTRLTVV.

The genes are TRBV27 and TRBJ2-2; D gene unclear. CDR3 length equals 11 residues. V was shortened by 4 bases and J by 5 bases, with 2 bases between the two germline ends. The V gene's germline CDR1 is MNHEY and CDR2 SMNVEV (reference sequence). The CDR3 loop reads CASSSTGELFF. The CDR3 region has the DNA TGTGCCAGCAGTTCGACCGGGGAGCTGTTTTTT.

The V and J genes are TRBV7-9 and TRBJ2-2; no definite D call. This CDR3 is 15 amino acids long. Germline assignment: CDR1 SEHNR and CDR2 FQNEAQ (reference sequence). The germline V and J ends were trimmed by 5 bases and 0 bases, with 10 bases remaining between them. The CDR3 loop reads CASSPLGPNTGELFF. As DNA, the CDR3 is TGTGCCAGCAGCCCCCTTGGGCCGAACACCGGGGAGCTGTTTTTT.

This chain uses TRBV6-6 with TRBJ1-2; D not certain. Trimming left V 4 bases short and J 4 bases short, with 13 bases between. The germline gives CDR1 MNHNY, CDR2 SVGAGI (reference sequence). This CDR3 is 14 amino acids long. CDR3 nucleotide sequence: TGTGCCAGCAGTTCCCCGTATGTCCTCTATGGCTACACCTTC. This gives the protein CASSSPYVLYGYTF.

The rearrangement uses TRBV4-2 and TRBJ1-2, with a tentative D call TRBD1 (5 bases). Trimming shortened V by 3 bases and J by 2 bases, and 16 bases separated the two germline ends. Germline CDR1 reads LGHNA; CDR2 reads YNFKEQ. The length of the CDR3 is 16 residues. The CDR3 DNA reads as TGTGCCAGCAGCCACCACCCTTCTCGGGGGAACTATGGCTACACCTTC. This encodes CASSHHPSRGNYGYTF.